Included here is one T cell receptor (beta chain) sequence, with context. The data stem from a study of blood T cell repertoires in COVID-19. Study details: Spain, Italy and the United States supplied samples that represented acute and convalescent COVID-19. T cells, B-cell-depleted T cells, or PBMCs provided the cDNA or gDNA that served as material.

Original analysis: From reference gene primer amplification, estimates of nucleated cell counts were derived. Sequencing used immunoSEQ multiplex PCR; TCRdb keeps in-frame clones, though not all of them. V and J calls and clone size are copied from that table; D and trimming were computed from the DNA. The table has over 75,000 clones, 90% seen once. Input material: peripheral blood. The receptor was derived from a man aged 60-69 years with acute or convalescent COVID-19.

CDR3 DNA: TGTGCCAGCAGTACGGATGACAGGAAACAGTTCTTC. Translation: CASSTDDRKQFF. J is TRBJ2-1 and V is TRBV6-5; possible D gene TRBD1, 6 bases. This CDR3 has 12 amino acids. CDR1 and CDR2 (germline): MNHEY, SVGAGI. Trimming stripped 5 bases from V and 13 bases from J, with 15 bases between.